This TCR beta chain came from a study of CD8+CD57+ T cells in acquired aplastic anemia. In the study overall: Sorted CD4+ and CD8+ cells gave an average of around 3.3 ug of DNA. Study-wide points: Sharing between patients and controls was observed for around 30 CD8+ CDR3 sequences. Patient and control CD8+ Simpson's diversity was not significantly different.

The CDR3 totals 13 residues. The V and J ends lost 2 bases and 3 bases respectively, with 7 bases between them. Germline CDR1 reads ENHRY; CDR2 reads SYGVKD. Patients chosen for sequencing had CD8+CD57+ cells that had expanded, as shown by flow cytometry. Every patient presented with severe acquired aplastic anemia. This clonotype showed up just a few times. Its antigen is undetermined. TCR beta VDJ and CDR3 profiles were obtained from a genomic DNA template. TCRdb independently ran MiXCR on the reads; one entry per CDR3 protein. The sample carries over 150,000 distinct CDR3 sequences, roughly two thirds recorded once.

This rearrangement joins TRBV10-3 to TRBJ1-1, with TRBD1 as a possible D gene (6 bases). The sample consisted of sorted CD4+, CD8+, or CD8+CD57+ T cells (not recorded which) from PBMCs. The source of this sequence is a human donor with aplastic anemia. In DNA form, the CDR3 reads TGTGCCATCAGTGAGAGACAGGACACTGAAGCTTTCTTT. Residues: CAISERQDTEAFF.